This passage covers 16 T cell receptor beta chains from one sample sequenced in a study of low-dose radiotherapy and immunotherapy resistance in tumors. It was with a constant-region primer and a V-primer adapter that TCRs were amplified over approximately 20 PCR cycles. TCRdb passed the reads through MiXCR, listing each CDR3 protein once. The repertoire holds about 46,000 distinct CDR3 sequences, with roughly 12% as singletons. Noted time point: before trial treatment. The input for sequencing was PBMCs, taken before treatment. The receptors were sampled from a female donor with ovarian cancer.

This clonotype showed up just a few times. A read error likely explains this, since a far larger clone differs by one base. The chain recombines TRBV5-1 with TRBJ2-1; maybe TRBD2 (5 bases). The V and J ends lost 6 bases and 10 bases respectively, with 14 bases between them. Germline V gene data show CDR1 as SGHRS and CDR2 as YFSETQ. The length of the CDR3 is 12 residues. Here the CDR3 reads CASNGNAYEQFF. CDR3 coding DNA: TGCGCCAGCAACGGGAATGCCTACGAGCAGTTCTTC.

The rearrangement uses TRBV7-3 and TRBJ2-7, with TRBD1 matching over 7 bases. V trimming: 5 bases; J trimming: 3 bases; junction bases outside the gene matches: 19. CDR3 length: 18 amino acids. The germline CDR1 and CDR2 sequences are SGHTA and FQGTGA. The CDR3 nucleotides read TGTGCCAGCAGCCCCCCCCGGGACAGCCGGACGACCTACTACGAGCAGTACTTC. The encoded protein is CASSPPRDSRTTYYEQYF.

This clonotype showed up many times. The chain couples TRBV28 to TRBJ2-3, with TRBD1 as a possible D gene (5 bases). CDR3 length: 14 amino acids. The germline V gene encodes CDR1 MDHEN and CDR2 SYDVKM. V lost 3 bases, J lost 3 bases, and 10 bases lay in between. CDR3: CASSFVAGTDTQYF. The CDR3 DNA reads TGTGCCAGCAGTTTCGTCGCAGGGACAGATACGCAGTATTTT.

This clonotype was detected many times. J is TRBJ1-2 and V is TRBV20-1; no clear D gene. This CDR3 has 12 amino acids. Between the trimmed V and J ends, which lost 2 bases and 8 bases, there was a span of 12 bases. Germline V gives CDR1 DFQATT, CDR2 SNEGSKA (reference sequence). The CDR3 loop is CSARNGQRGYTF. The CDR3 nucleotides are TGCAGTGCTAGAAACGGGCAACGGGGCTACACCTTC.

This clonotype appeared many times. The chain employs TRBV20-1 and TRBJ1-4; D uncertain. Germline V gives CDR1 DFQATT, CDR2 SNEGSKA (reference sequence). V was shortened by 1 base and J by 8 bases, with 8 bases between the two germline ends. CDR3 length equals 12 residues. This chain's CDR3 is CSARGQQEKLFF. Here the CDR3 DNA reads TGCAGTGCTAGAGGACAACAGGAAAAACTGTTTTTT.

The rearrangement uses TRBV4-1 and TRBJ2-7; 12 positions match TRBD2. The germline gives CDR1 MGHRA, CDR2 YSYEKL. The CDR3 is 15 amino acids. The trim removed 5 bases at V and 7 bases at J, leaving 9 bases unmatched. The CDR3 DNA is TGCGCCAGCAGCGTTAGGACTAGCGGGATAGGGGAGCAGTACTTC. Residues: CASSVRTSGIGEQYF.

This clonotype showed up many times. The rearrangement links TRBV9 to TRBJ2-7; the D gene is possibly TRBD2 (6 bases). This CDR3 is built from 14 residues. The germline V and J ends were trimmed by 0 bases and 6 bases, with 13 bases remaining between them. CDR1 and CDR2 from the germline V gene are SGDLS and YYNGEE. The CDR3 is CASSVASGVSEQYF. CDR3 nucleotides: TGTGCCAGCAGCGTAGCTTCGGGGGTGAGCGAGCAGTACTTC.

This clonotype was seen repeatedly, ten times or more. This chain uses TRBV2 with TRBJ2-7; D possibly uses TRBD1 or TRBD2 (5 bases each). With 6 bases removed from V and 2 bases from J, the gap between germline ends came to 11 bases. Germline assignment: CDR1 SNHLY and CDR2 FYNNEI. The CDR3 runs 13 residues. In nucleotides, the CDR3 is TGTGCCAGCAGACCCGGGACCCCCTACGAGCAGTACTTC. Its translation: CASRPGTPYEQYF. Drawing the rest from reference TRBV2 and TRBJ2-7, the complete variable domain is EPEVTQTPSHQVTQMGQEVILRCVPISNHLYFYWYRQILGQKVEFLVSFYNNEISEKSEIFDDQFSVERPDGSNFTLKIRSTKLEDSAMYFCASRPGTPYEQYFGPGTRLTVT.

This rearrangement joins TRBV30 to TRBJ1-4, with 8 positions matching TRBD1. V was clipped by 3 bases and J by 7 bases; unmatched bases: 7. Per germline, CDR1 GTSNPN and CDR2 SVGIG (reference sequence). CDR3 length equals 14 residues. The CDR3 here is CAWSRGQGFEKLFF. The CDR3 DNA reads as TGTGCCTGGAGCCGCGGACAGGGTTTTGAAAAACTGTTTTTT.

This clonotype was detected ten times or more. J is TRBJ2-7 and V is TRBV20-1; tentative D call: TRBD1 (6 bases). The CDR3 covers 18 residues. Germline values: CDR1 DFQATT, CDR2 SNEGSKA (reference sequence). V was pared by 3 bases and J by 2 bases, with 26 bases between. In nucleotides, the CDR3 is TGCAGTGCTAGGAGGGCAGGGGTCCACAAACTAGGCACCTACGAGCAGTACTTC. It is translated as CSARRAGVHKLGTYEQYF.

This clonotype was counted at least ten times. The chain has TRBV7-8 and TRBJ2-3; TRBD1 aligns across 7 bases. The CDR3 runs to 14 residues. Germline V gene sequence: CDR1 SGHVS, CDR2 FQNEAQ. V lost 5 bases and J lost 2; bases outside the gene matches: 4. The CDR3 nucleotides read TGTGCCAGCAGCCTGACAGGGACCACAGATACGCAGTATTTT. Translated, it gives CASSLTGTTDTQYF.

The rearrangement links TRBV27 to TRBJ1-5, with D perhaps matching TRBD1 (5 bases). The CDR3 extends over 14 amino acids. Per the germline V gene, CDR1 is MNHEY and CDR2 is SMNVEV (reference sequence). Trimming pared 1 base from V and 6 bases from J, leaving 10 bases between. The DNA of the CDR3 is TGTGCCAGCAGTTTATTGGCAGGGAGTCAGCCCCAGCATTTT. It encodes CASSLLAGSQPQHF.

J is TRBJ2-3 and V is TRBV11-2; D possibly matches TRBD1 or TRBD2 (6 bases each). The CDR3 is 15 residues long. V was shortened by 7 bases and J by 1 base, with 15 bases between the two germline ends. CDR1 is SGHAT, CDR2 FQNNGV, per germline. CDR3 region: CASKTVRGRTDTQYF. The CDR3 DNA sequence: TGTGCCAGCAAGACGGTCCGGGGGCGCACAGATACGCAGTATTTT.

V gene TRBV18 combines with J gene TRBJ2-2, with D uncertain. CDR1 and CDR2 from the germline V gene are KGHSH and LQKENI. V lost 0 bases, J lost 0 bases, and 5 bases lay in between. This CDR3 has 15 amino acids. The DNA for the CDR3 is TGTGCCAGCTCACCACCTGCGGCGAACACCGGGGAGCTGTTTTTT. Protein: CASSPPAANTGELFF.

The CDR3 coding sequence is TGTGCCAGCAGTGAAGTGGGGCTCGGTGAGCAGTACTTC. Translated, it gives CASSEVGLGEQYF. The chain links TRBV2 to TRBJ2-7; weak D call: TRBD1 (5 bases). CDR3 length: 13 amino acids. The V end lost 1 base, the J end lost 7 bases, and 11 bases lay between the germline ends. In germline, CDR1 is SNHLY, CDR2 FYNNEI.

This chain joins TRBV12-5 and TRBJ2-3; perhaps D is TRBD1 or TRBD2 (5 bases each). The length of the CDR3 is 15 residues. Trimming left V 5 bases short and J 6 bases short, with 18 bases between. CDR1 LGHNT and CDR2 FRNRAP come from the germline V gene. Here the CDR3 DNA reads TGTGCTAGTGGTCAGCCGGGACCATCAACGGATACGCAGTATTTT. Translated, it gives CASGQPGPSTDTQYF.